The following is a T cell receptor (beta chain) sequence with its context. The target antigen is unknown. TCRdb re-called the 5' RACE reads through MiXCR, storing one row per CDR3 protein. Altogether about 310,000 distinct CDR3 sequences are present, roughly 3.5% being singletons, with the ten largest covering about 25%. This entry comes from a study of T cells after yellow fever vaccination. Whole-study findings and limits: The study found a weaker secondary response that peaked faster, day 5 versus 15. Boosting was followed by the reappearance of most primary-vaccination clones (approximately 97% CD4, 88% CD8).

CDR3 size: 13 residues. The germline CDR1 and CDR2 sequences are MDHEN and SYDVKM. The V end lost 2 bases, the J end lost 8 bases, and 13 bases lay between the germline ends. The material was PBMCs, obtained on the day of the yellow fever booster vaccination. The TCR was taken from a man younger than 30 who received the YFV17D yellow fever vaccine. The chain couples TRBV28 to TRBJ2-7, with a weak D call TRBD2 (6 bases). The CDR3 region has the DNA TGTGCCAGCAGTTTACCGGGAGAGGGTAAGCAGTACGTC. Its translation is CASSLPGEGKQYV.